The next 25 T cell receptor beta chains were all read from a single sample in a study of blood T cell repertoires in COVID-19. Sequencing was performed with immunoSEQ multiplex PCR; in TCRdb, only in-frame clones are kept and a portion is missing. The top ten clones hold approximately 2.9% of a sample with over 150,000 clones, around four fifths of them seen once. The material sequenced was peripheral blood. Receptors were obtained from a woman aged 60-75 years with acute or convalescent COVID-19.

The chain combines TRBV7-2 with TRBJ1-2; 9 positions match TRBD1. Trimming at V came to 7 bases and at J to 2 bases, leaving 5 bases not matched to a gene. This CDR3 is 14 amino acids long. Germline V gene data show CDR1 as SGHTA and CDR2 as FQGNSA. The CDR3 bases are TGTGCCAGCACCAGACAGGGGGTCAACTATGGCTACACCTTC. As protein: CASTRQGVNYGYTF.

The V and J genes are TRBV7-9 and TRBJ2-6; D unresolved. Germline lookup yields CDR1 SEHNR and CDR2 FQNEAQ (reference sequence). The V end lost 6 bases, the J end lost 0 bases, and 9 bases lay between the germline ends. The CDR3 has 15 residues. CDR3 in DNA: TGTGCCAGCAGTCCCGTCGGCTCTGGGGCCAACGTCCTGACTTTC. It specifies CASSPVGSGANVLTF.

This chain connects TRBV3-1 (or the pseudogene TRBV3-2) to TRBJ1-6, with a weak D call TRBD1 (5 bases). This CDR3 has 17 residues. V was trimmed by 6 bases and J by 0 bases, leaving 15 bases between them. The V gene's germline CDR1 is LGHDT and CDR2 YNNKEL (reference sequence). Here the CDR3 reads CASRPGAGSSYNSPLHF. Here the CDR3 DNA reads TGTGCCAGCAGACCCGGGGCGGGGAGCTCCTATAATTCACCCCTCCACTTT.

V usage is TRBV5-4 and J usage is TRBJ2-3, with 11 nucleotides matching TRBD2. J lost 2 bases, V lost 3 bases, and 5 bases had no gene match. The CDR3 totals 16 residues. CDR1 SGHNT and CDR2 YYREEE come from the germline V gene (reference sequence). The DNA for the CDR3 is TGTGCCAGCAGCTCGCTAGCGGGGGGTATCACAGATACGCAGTATTTT. Translating it yields CASSSLAGGITDTQYF. Complete variable domain (other parts from reference TRBV5-4 and TRBJ2-3): ETGVTQSPTHLIKTRGQQVTLRCSSQSGHNTVSWYQQALGQGPQFIFQYYREEENGRGNFPPRFSGLQFPNYSSELNVNALELDDSALYLCASSSLAGGITDTQYFGPGTRLTVL.

The chain links TRBV6-5 to TRBJ2-5; TRBD2 agrees at 8 bases. With V trimmed by 2 bases and J by 5 bases, 7 bases remained unmatched. CDR3 size: 15 residues. Per the germline V gene, CDR1 is MNHEY and CDR2 is SVGAGI. In DNA, the CDR3 is TGTGCCAGCAGTTACAGTTCTAGCGGGTATGAGACCCAGTACTTC. It is translated as CASSYSSSGYETQYF.

The chain links TRBV5-1 to TRBJ2-2; the match to TRBD1 covers 9 bases. Germline-derived CDR1 and CDR2 are SGHRS and YFSETQ. The CDR3 spans 16 residues. V lost 2 bases to trimming and J lost 6 bases; unmatched junction nucleotides: 8. Here the CDR3 reads CASSFNGQGRAGELFF. CDR3 DNA: TGCGCCAGCAGCTTTAATGGACAGGGGAGGGCCGGGGAGCTGTTTTTT.

This clone was picked up a small number of times. J is TRBJ1-3 and V is TRBV5-4; TRBD1 agrees at 7 bases. V lost 3 bases to trimming and J lost 1 base; unmatched junction nucleotides: 4. The CDR3 is 15 residues long. Germline CDR1 is SGHNT and CDR2 is YYREEE (reference sequence). The CDR3 nucleotides read TGTGCCAGCAGCTACGGACAGGAGTCTGGAAACACCATATATTTT. This translates into CASSYGQESGNTIYF.

The chain employs TRBV6-6 and TRBJ2-7; possibly TRBD1 for D (6 bases). Trimming left V 6 bases short and J 2 bases short, with 11 bases between. CDR3 length: 13 amino acids. Germline V gene lookup returns CDR1 MNHNY and CDR2 SVGAGI (reference sequence). CDR3 protein: CASRSGQPYEQYF. The CDR3 nucleotides read TGTGCCAGCAGGTCCGGACAGCCCTACGAGCAGTACTTC.

The chain employs TRBV6-5 and TRBJ2-7, with D possibly matching TRBD2 (5 bases). Germline CDR1 MNHEY, CDR2 SVGAGI. The CDR3 loop spans 13 amino acids. The ends were cut back, 2 bases at V and 7 bases at J, with 12 bases in the middle. This CDR3 reads CASSYRGQSEQYF. CDR3 nucleotides: TGTGCCAGCAGTTACCGGGGTCAAAGTGAGCAGTACTTC.

This clone occurred a few times. The chain combines TRBV18 with TRBJ1-5; the D is unclear. CDR3 length equals 14 residues. V gave up 3 bases and J gave up 7 bases, with 13 bases separating them. Germline CDR1 is KGHSH and CDR2 is LQKENI. The DNA of the CDR3 is TGTGCCAGCTCACCGGGGAGGGTCGGACAGCCCCAGCATTTT. It specifies CASSPGRVGQPQHF. Full variable domain (rest looked up from reference TRBV18 and TRBJ1-5): NAGVMQNPRHLVRRRGQEARLRCSPMKGHSHVYWYRQLPEEGLKFMVYLQKENIIDESGMPKERFSAEFPKEGPSILRIQQVVRGDSAAYFCASSPGRVGQPQHFGDGTRLSIL.

The rearrangement uses TRBV7-2 and TRBJ2-7; TRBD2 matches at 7 bases. J was trimmed by 3 bases and V by 5 bases; bases with no gene match: 10. The CDR3 is 15 residues long. Germline CDR1 and CDR2: SGHTA and FQGNSA. CDR3 sequence reads: CASSPMSGALYEQYF. For the CDR3, the DNA is TGTGCCAGCAGCCCAATGAGCGGGGCCCTCTACGAGCAGTACTTC.

The chain uses TRBV7-6 and TRBJ2-5; 8 bases line up with TRBD1. Germline trimming cut 6 bases from V and 4 bases from J; bases unmatched to any gene: 10. The CDR3 covers 15 residues. Germline-derived CDR1 and CDR2 are SGHVS and FNYEAQ. The CDR3 loop is CASRSTGGYTETQYF. The CDR3 DNA sequence: TGTGCCAGCAGATCTACAGGGGGATATACAGAGACCCAGTACTTC.

A word on this clone: Other DNA sequences in the sample encode the same CDR3. The gene calls are TRBV18 and TRBJ2-1; 11 positions match TRBD2. The germline gives CDR1 KGHSH, CDR2 LQKENI. V was pared by 3 bases and J by 7 bases, with 5 bases of the junction left unmatched. This CDR3 comprises 15 residues. The CDR3 is CASSPGTSGGNEQFF. CDR3 nucleotide sequence: TGTGCCAGCTCACCGGGAACTAGCGGGGGTAATGAGCAGTTCTTC.

V gene TRBV6-5 combines with J gene TRBJ1-2; 7 positions agree with TRBD1. The V and J ends lost 4 bases and 4 bases, in that order; junction bases with no gene match: 9. This CDR3 spans 15 amino acids. CDR1 and CDR2 (germline): MNHEY, SVGAGI. This CDR3 is CASSSRQGPSYGYTF. Written as DNA, the CDR3 is TGTGCCAGCAGTTCCCGACAGGGCCCTAGCTATGGCTACACCTTC.

The chain combines TRBV6-6 with TRBJ2-6; TRBD1 is a possible D gene (6 bases). Germline CDR1 MNHNY, CDR2 SVGAGI (reference sequence). The CDR3 loop spans 13 amino acids. V was pared by 10 bases and J by 3 bases, with 10 bases between. Here the CDR3 reads CATDRHGANVLTF. The DNA of the CDR3 is TGTGCCACCGACAGGCATGGGGCCAACGTCCTGACTTTC.

A few counts support this clone. The chain is built from TRBV9 and TRBJ1-6, with 9 bases matching TRBD1. Germline lookup yields CDR1 SGDLS and CDR2 YYNGEE. V lost 3 bases to trimming and J lost 7 bases; unmatched junction nucleotides: 8. The CDR3 has 16 amino acids. In DNA form, the CDR3 reads TGTGCCAGCAGCGAATGGGACAGGGACGGGAATTCACCCCTCCACTTT. Amino acid sequence: CASSEWDRDGNSPLHF.

The V call is TRBV21-1, the J call TRBJ1-2. TRBV21-1 is marked as a pseudogene. The CDR3 loop spans 14 amino acids. The CDR3 sequence is CASTTSGGRDGYTF. The DNA for the CDR3 is TGTGCCAGCACCACCTCCGGAGGGCGGGATGGCTACACCTTC.

The CDR3 loop is CASSPKLAAGGNTGELFF. The CDR3 DNA reads TGCGCCAGCAGCCCCAAACTAGCCGCGGGGGGGAACACCGGGGAGCTGTTTTTT. The V and J genes are TRBV4-1 and TRBJ2-2, with TRBD2 identical over 8 bases. The CDR3 runs 18 residues. Germline CDR1 reads MGHRA; CDR2 reads YSYEKL. V trimming: 4 bases; J trimming: 1 base; junction bases outside the gene matches: 11.

This clone was detected a few times. J is TRBJ1-6 and V is TRBV4-2; 8 nucleotides agree with TRBD1. The CDR3 is made up of 16 amino acids. Germline V CDR1 and CDR2: LGHNA, YNFKEQ. V gave up 0 bases and J gave up 6 bases; unmatched junction bases: 4. The CDR3 loop reads CASSQDGGQGNSPLHF. CDR3 DNA sequence: TGTGCCAGCAGCCAAGATGGCGGACAGGGTAATTCACCCCTCCACTTT.

This sequence joins TRBV6-5 and TRBJ2-2, with 9 bases fitting TRBD2. CDR3 size: 16 residues. The germline V gene has CDR1 MNHEY and CDR2 SVGAGI. With 4 bases clipped from V and 6 bases from J, the junction kept 9 bases outside the gene matches. In DNA form, the CDR3 reads TGTGCCAGCAGTTTGAATACCGGGACTAGCTCCGGGGAGCTGTTTTTT. Encoded protein: CASSLNTGTSSGELFF.

V is TRBV6-5 and J is TRBJ1-6; tentative D call: TRBD1 (5 bases). Germline lookup yields CDR1 MNHEY and CDR2 SVGAGI. V lost 3 bases, J lost 7 bases, and 16 bases lay in between. There are 16 residues in the CDR3. Written as DNA, the CDR3 is TGTGCCAGCAGTTATTTCCAGGGTCAAGGGAATTCACCCCTCCACTTT. Protein product: CASSYFQGQGNSPLHF.

The chain links TRBV6-5 to TRBJ1-6; D call uncertain. Germline CDR1 MNHEY, CDR2 SVGAGI. V was cut by 8 bases and J by 10 bases, with 15 bases left in between. This CDR3 has 13 residues. The CDR3 sequence: CASGLLLKSPLHF. Written as DNA, the CDR3 is TGTGCCAGCGGTCTACTCCTTAAATCACCCCTCCACTTT.

This clone was counted only a few times. This chain joins TRBV25-1 and TRBJ2-7; 7 bases line up with TRBD2. The CDR3 contains 15 residues. The ends lost 7 bases at V and 1 base at J; junction bases unmatched: 10. CDR1 MGHDK and CDR2 SYGVNS come from the germline V gene. The CDR3 coding sequence is TGTGCCAGCACTTCCCCGAGGGAGGGATCCTACGAGCAGTACTTC. Amino acids: CASTSPREGSYEQYF.

This sequence joins TRBV12-5 and TRBJ2-6; D is ambiguous. Trimming left V 5 bases short and J 1 base short, with 3 bases between. This CDR3 has 13 residues. The germline V gene has CDR1 LGHNT and CDR2 FRNRAP. The chain's CDR3 is CASGPSGANVLTF. DNA for the CDR3: TGTGCTAGTGGTCCATCTGGGGCCAACGTCCTGACTTTC.

V usage is TRBV15 and J usage is TRBJ2-2, with D possibly matching TRBD2 (5 bases). The CDR3 is made up of 15 amino acids. V lost 2 bases, J lost 5 bases, and 12 bases lay in between. The germline V gene has CDR1 LNHNV and CDR2 YYDKDF (reference sequence). The CDR3 coding sequence is TGTGCCACCAGCAGAAACCGAGAGGGAACCGGGGAGCTGTTTTTT. Its translation is CATSRNREGTGELFF.